This TCR beta chain came from a study of blood T cell repertoires in COVID-19. Clones were read by immunoSEQ multiplex PCR, and TCRdb kept only the in-frame ones, dropping some. Altogether some 150,000 clones are present, approximately 90% being singletons, with the ten largest covering 0.8% to 0.95%. The CDR3 is 16 amino acids. Germline V gene sequence: CDR1 MNHNY, CDR2 SVGAGI (reference sequence). The V segment lost 6 bases and the J segment 0 bases; nucleotides outside the gene matches: 7. This TCR was recovered from a woman aged 50 to 65 with acute or convalescent COVID-19. The J gene is TRBJ2-3, the V gene TRBV6-6; 9 bases align to TRBD2. Sequenced input: peripheral blood. Here the CDR3 reads CASSLGLAASTDTQYF. The CDR3 nucleotides are TGTGCCAGCAGCCTGGGACTAGCCGCTAGCACAGATACGCAGTATTTT.